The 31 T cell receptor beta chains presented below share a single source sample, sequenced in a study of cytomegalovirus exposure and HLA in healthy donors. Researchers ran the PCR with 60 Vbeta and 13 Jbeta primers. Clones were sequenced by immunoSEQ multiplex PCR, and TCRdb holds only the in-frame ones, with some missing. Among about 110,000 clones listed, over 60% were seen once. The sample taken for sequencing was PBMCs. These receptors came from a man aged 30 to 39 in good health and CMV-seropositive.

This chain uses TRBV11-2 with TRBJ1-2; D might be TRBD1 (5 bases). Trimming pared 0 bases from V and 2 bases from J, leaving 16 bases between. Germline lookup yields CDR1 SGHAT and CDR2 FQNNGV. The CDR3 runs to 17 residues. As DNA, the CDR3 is TGTGCCAGCAGCTTAGACAACCTCGGGGGGGGGAACTATGGCTACACCTTC. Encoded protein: CASSLDNLGGGNYGYTF.

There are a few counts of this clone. As DNA, the CDR3 is TGTGCCAGCAGGGACACGAACACCGGGGAGCTGTTTTTT. Translation: CASRDTNTGELFF. The chain joins TRBV6-5 to TRBJ2-2, with a tentative D call TRBD1 (5 bases). CDR3 size: 13 residues. CDR1 and CDR2 from the germline V gene are MNHEY and SVGAGI. V lost 6 bases and J lost 0, with 5 bases in between.

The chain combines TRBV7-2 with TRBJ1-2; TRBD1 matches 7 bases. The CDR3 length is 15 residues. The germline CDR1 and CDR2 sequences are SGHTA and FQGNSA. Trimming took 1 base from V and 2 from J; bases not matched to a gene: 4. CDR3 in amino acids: CASSLVAGGNYGYTF. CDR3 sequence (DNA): TGTGCCAGCAGCTTAGTGGCAGGGGGAAACTATGGCTACACCTTC.

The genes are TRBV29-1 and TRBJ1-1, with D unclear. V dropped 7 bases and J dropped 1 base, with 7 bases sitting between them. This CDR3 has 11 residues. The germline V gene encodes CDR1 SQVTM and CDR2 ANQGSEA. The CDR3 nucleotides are TGCAGCGGCCGAGAGAACACTGAAGCTTTCTTT. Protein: CSGRENTEAFF.

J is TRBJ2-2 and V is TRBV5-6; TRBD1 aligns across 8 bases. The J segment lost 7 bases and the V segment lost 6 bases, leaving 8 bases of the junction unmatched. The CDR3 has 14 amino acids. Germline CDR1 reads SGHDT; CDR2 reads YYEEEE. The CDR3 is CASTHGTGYGELFF. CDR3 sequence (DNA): TGTGCCAGCACCCACGGGACAGGCTACGGGGAGCTGTTTTTT.

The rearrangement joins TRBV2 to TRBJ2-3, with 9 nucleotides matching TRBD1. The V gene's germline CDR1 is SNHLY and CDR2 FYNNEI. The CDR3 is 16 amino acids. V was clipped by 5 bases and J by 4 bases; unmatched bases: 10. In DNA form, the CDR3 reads TGTGCCAGCAGTCTTCCCGGGACAGGGCATCCAGATACGCAGTATTTT. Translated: CASSLPGTGHPDTQYF.

DNA of the CDR3: TGTGCCAGCAGCGTAGCTTTGAACACTGAAGCTTTCTTT. Encoded protein: CASSVALNTEAFF. The chain recombines TRBV9 with TRBJ1-1; D call uncertain. Trimming cost V 0 bases and J 0 bases, with 3 bases left between them. Germline-derived CDR1 and CDR2 are SGDLS and YYNGEE. The CDR3 totals 13 residues.

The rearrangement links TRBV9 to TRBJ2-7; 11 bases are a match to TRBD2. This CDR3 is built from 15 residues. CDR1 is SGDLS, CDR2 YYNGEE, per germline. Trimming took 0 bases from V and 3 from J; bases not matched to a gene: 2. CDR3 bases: TGTGCCAGCAGCGTAGCAGGGACTAGCGGCTACGAGCAGTACTTC. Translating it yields CASSVAGTSGYEQYF. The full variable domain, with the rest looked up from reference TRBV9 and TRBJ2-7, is DSGVTQTPKHLITATGQRVTLRCSPRSGDLSVYWYQQSLDQGLQFLIQYYNGEERAKGNILERFSAQQFPDLHSELNLSSLELGDSALYFCASSVAGTSGYEQYFGPGTRLTVT.

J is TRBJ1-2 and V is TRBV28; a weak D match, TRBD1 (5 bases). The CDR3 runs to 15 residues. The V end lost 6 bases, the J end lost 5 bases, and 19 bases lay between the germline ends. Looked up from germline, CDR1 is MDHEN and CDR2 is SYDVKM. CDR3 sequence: CASSHGGGRGYGYTF. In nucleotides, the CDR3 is TGTGCCAGCAGCCATGGGGGGGGGAGGGGATATGGCTACACCTTC.

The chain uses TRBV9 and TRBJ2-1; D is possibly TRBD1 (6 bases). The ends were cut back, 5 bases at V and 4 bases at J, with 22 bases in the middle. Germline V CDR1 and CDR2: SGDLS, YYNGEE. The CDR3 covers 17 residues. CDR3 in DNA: TGTGCCAGCAGTGGGGACCGATACCAGGGGCCTTACAATGAGCAGTTCTTC. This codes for CASSGDRYQGPYNEQFF.

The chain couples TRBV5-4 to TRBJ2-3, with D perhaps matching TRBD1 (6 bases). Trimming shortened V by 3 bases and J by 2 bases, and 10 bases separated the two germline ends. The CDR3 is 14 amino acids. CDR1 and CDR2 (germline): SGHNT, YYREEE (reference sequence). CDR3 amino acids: CASSSGQLTDTQYF. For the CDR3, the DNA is TGTGCCAGCAGCTCCGGACAGCTCACAGATACGCAGTATTTT.

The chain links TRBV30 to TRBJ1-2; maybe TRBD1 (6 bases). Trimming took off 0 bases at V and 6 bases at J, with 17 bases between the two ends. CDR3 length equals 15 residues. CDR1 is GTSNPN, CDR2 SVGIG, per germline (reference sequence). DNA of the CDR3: TGTGCCTGGAGTGTATGGCAGGGGTCCCTAGATGGCTACACCTTC. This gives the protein CAWSVWQGSLDGYTF.

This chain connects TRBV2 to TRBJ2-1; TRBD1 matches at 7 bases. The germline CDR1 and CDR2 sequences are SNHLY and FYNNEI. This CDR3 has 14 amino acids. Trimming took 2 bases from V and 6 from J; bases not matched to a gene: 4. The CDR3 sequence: CASSELRQGNEQFF. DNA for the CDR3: TGTGCCAGCAGTGAATTGAGACAGGGCAATGAGCAGTTCTTC.

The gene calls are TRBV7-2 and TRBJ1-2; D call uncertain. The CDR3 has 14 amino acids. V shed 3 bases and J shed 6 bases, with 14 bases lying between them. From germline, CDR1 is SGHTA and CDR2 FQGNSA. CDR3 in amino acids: CASSFTSQADGYTF. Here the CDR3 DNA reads TGTGCCAGCAGCTTTACGAGTCAGGCCGATGGCTACACCTTC.

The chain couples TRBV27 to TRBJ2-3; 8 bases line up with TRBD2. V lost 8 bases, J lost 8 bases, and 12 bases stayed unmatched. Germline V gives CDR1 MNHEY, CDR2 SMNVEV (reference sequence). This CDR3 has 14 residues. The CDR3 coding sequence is TGTGCCAGCGGGGCGCCGGGGGGGCTCGGTACGCAGTATTTT. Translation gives CASGAPGGLGTQYF.

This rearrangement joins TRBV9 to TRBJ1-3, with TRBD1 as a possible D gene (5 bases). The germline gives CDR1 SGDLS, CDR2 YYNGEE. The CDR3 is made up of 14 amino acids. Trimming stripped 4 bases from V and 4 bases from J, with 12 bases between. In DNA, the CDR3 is TGTGCCAGCAGCCCATGGGGGGAAGGAAACACCATATATTTT. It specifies CASSPWGEGNTIYF.

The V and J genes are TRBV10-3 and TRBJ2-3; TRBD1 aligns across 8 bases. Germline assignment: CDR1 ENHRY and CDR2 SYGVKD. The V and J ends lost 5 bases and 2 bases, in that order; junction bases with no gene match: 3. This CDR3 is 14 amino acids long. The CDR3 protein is CAISRTGSTDTQYF. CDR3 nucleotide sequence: TGTGCCATCAGTAGGACAGGGTCCACAGATACGCAGTATTTT.

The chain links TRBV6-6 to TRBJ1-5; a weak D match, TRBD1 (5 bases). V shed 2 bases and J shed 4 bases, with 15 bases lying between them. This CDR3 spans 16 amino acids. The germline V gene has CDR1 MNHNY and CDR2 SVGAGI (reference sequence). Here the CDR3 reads CASSYRQSKSNQPQHF. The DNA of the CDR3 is TGTGCCAGCAGTTACCGACAGAGCAAATCGAATCAGCCCCAGCATTTT.

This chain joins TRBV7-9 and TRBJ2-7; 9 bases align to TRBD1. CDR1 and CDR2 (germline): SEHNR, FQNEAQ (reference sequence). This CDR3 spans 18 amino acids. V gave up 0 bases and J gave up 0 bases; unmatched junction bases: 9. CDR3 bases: TGTGCCAGCAGCTTAGCGCGTATAAGGGACAGGGACTCCTACGAGCAGTACTTC. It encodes CASSLARIRDRDSYEQYF.

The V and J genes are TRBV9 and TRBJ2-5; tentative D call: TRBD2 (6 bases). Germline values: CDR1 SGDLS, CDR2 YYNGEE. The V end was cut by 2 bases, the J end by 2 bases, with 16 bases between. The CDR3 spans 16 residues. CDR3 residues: CASSVRGQGRQETQYF. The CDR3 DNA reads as TGTGCCAGCAGCGTGCGGGGCCAGGGTCGACAAGAGACCCAGTACTTC.

The CDR3 DNA is TGTGCCAGTAGTAACCGGGACAGGGGTAACTATGGCTACACCTTC. Its protein is CASSNRDRGNYGYTF. This chain links TRBV19 with TRBJ1-2, with TRBD1 matching over 10 bases. The CDR3 contains 15 residues. CDR1 is LNHDA, CDR2 SQIVND, per germline (reference sequence). Trimming took 4 bases from V and 1 from J; bases not matched to a gene: 3. Using reference TRBV19 and TRBJ1-2 for the parts outside the CDR3, the full variable domain is DGGITQSPKYLFRKEGQNVTLSCEQNLNHDAMYWYRQDPGQGLRLIYYSQIVNDFQKGDIAEGYSVSREKKESFPLTVTSAQKNPTAFYLCASSNRDRGNYGYTFGSGTRLTVV.

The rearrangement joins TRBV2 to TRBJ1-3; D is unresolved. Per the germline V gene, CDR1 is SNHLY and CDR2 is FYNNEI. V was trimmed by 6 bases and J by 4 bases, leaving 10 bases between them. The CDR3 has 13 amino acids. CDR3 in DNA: TGTGCCAGCAGACTAAACCAGGGAAACACCATATATTTT. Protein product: CASRLNQGNTIYF. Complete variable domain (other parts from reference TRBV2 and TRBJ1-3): EPEVTQTPSHQVTQMGQEVILRCVPISNHLYFYWYRQILGQKVEFLVSFYNNEISEKSEIFDDQFSVERPDGSNFTLKIRSTKLEDSAMYFCASRLNQGNTIYFGEGSWLTVV.

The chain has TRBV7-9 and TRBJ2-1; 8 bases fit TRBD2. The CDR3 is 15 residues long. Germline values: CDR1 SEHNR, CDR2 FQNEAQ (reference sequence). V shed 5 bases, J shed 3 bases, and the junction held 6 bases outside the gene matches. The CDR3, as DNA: TGTGCCAGCAGCAATAGCGGGGTGAACTACAATGAGCAGTTCTTC. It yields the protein CASSNSGVNYNEQFF. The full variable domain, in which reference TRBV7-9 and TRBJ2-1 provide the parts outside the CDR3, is DTGVSQNPRHKITKRGQNVTFRCDPISEHNRLYWYRQTLGQGPEFLTYFQNEAQLEKSRLLSDRFSAERPKGSFSTLEIQRTEQGDSAMYLCASSNSGVNYNEQFFGPGTRLTVL.

For the CDR3, the DNA is TGTGCCAGCGGCAGCGGGGGGGAAGATACGCAGTATTTT. Encoded protein: CASGSGGEDTQYF. The chain couples TRBV6-4 to TRBJ2-3; TRBD2 matches 10 bases. Germline loops: CDR1 MRHNA, CDR2 SNTAGT. V lost 8 bases, J lost 5 bases, and 4 bases stayed unmatched. This CDR3 spans 13 amino acids.

DNA for the CDR3: TGTGCCAGCAGCTTCTCCCGGGACAGGTTACTCAATGAGCAGTTCTTC. Translating gives CASSFSRDRLLNEQFF. The chain is built from TRBV5-7 and TRBJ2-1; 8 nucleotides match TRBD1. TRBV5-7 has ORF status, its function being uncertain. The CDR3 has 16 amino acids. Losses at the gene ends were 2 bases for V and 6 bases for J; bases not matched to a gene: 10.

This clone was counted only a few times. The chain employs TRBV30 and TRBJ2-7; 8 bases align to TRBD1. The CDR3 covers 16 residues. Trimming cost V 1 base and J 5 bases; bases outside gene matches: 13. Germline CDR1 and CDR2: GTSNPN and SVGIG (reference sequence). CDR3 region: CAWSENRGLGLNEQYF. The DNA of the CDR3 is TGTGCCTGGAGTGAGAACAGGGGGTTAGGGTTAAACGAGCAGTACTTC.

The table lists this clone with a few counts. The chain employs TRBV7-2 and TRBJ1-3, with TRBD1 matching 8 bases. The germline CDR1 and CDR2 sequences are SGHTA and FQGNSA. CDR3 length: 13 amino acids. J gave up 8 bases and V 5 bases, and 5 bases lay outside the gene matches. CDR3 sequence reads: CASSLGQGHTIYF. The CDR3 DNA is TGTGCCAGCAGCCTCGGACAGGGCCACACCATATATTTT.

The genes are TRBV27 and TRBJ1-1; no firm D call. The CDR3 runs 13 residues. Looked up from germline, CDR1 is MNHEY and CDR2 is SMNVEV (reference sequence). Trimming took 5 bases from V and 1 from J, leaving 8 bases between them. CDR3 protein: CASSPLGNTEAFF. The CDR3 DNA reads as TGTGCCAGCAGTCCACTCGGGAACACTGAAGCTTTCTTT.

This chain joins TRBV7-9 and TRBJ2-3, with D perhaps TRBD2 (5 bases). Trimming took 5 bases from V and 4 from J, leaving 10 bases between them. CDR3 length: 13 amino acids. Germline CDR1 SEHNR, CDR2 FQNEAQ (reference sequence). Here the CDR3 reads CASSPRGPDTQYF. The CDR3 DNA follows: TGTGCCAGCAGCCCCCGAGGGCCAGATACGCAGTATTTT.

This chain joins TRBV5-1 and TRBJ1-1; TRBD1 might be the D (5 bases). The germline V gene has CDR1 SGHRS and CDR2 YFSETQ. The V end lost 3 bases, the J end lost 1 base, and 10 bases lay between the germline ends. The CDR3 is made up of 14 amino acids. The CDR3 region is CASSWEGPNTEAFF. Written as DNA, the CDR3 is TGCGCCAGCAGCTGGGAGGGACCGAACACTGAAGCTTTCTTT. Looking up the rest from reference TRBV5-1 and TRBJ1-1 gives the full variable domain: KAGVTQTPRYLIKTRGQQVTLSCSPISGHRSVSWYQQTPGQGLQFLFEYFSETQRNKGNFPGRFSGRQFSNSRSEMNVSTLELGDSALYLCASSWEGPNTEAFFGQGTRLTVV.

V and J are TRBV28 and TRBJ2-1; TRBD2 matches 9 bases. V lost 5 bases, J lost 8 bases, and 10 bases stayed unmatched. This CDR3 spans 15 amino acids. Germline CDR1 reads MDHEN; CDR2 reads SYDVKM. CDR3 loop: CASSPQRGAEDEQFF. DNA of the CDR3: TGTGCCAGCAGTCCCCAGCGGGGGGCCGAGGATGAGCAGTTCTTC.